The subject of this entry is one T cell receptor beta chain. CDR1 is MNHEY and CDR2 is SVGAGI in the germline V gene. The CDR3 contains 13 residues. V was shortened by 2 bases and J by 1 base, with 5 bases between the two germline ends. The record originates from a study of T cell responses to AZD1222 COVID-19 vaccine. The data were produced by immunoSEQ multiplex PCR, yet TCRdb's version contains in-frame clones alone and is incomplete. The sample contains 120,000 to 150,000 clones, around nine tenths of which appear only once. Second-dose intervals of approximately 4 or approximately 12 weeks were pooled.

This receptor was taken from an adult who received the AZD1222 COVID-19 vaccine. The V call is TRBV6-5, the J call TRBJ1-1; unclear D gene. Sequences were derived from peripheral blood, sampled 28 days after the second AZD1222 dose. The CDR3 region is CASSYGPNTEAFF. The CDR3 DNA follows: TGTGCCAGCAGTTACGGGCCGAACACTGAAGCTTTCTTT.